These T cell receptor beta chains were read from a single sample in a study of response to subunit inactivated influenza vaccine. Each CDR3 protein is one row after TCRdb ran MiXCR on the RT-PCR reads. The sample yields about 310,000 distinct CDR3 sequences, approximately 20% seen once. The input for sequencing was PBMCs from blood, taken less than 22 months after vaccination. These receptors originate from a man in his fifties or sixties who received an inactivated influenza vaccine. The CDR3 runs from the conserved cysteine through the conserved F or W. Each record gives: J gene, D gene, V gene, clone size, CDR3 protein, CDR3 DNA. The D gene is left open where the match is weak. The size entry is marked missing in some rows and otherwise reads once, few, many or a size class.

TRBJ2-7	TRBD1	TRBV29-1	.	CSVRGSTGGMDEQYF	TGCAGCGTTAGAGGGTCGACAGGGGGTATGGACGAGCAGTACTTC
TRBJ2-1	.	TRBV10-3	.	CAISERANSYNEQFF	TGTGCCATCAGTGAACGCGCGAACTCCTACAATGAGCAGTTCTTC
TRBJ1-1	.	TRBV5-1	many	CASSLEGTEAFF	TGCGCCAGCAGCTTGGAGGGGACTGAAGCTTTCTTT
TRBJ2-7	.	TRBV5-1	.	CASSPDRNYEQYF	TGCGCCAGCAGCCCGGACAGAAACTACGAGCAGTACTTC
TRBJ1-1	.	TRBV3-1	many	CASRRGTTEAFF	TGTGCCAGCAGACGAGGGACCACTGAAGCTTTCTTT
TRBJ2-7	.	TRBV6-5	.	CASSYRPESSYEQYF	TGTGCCAGCAGTTACCGTCCGGAAAGCTCCTACGAGCAGTACTTC
TRBJ2-1	TRBD1	TRBV4-3	.	CASSQDFRDSIYNEQFF	TGCGCCAGCAGCCAAGATTTCCGGGACAGTATCTACAATGAGCAGTTCTTC
TRBJ2-7	.	TRBV2	.	CASRQETYEQYF	TGTGCCAGCAGACAGGAGACCTACGAGCAGTACTTC
TRBJ2-4	.	TRBV11-2	many	CASSLGRIAALAKNIQYF	TGTGCCAGCAGCTTAGGTCGTATTGCGGCGCTAGCCAAAAACATTCAGTACTTC
TRBJ1-5	.	TRBV4-3	.	CASSQDLLPSGQPQHF	TGCGCCAGCAGCCAAGATTTGCTGCCTTCGGGTCAGCCCCAGCATTTT
TRBJ1-2	.	TRBV4-3	.	CASSQTGTLYGYTF	TGCGCCAGCAGCCAAACTGGGACGCTCTATGGCTACACCTTC
TRBJ1-4	.	TRBV7-2	.	CASSPMGEKLFF	TGTGCCAGCAGCCCAATGGGCGAAAAACTGTTTTTT
TRBJ1-6	TRBD1	TRBV6-5	.	CASSYTGVNSPLHF	TGTGCCAGCAGTTATACAGGGGTTAATTCACCCCTCCACTTT
TRBJ1-2	TRBD1	TRBV20-1	many	CSAREGQGFFGYTF	TGCAGTGCTAGGGAGGGACAGGGGTTTTTTGGCTACACCTTC
TRBJ2-7	TRBD2	TRBV4-3	.	CASSQEESGLAGYEQYF	TGCGCCAGCAGCCAAGAAGAATCTGGACTAGCGGGCTACGAGCAGTACTTC
TRBJ1-1	TRBD1	TRBV7-9	.	CASNIGTANTEAFF	TGTGCCAGCAACATCGGGACAGCTAACACTGAAGCTTTCTTT
TRBJ1-5	.	TRBV6-2/TRBV6-3	few	CASSSRPRGNQPQHF	TGTGCCAGCAGTTCACGGCCCAGAGGCAATCAGCCCCAGCATTTT
TRBJ2-1	TRBD1	TRBV4-3	few	CASSRPGGPTYNEQFF	TGCGCCAGCAGCCGACCAGGGGGACCCACCTACAATGAGCAGTTCTTC